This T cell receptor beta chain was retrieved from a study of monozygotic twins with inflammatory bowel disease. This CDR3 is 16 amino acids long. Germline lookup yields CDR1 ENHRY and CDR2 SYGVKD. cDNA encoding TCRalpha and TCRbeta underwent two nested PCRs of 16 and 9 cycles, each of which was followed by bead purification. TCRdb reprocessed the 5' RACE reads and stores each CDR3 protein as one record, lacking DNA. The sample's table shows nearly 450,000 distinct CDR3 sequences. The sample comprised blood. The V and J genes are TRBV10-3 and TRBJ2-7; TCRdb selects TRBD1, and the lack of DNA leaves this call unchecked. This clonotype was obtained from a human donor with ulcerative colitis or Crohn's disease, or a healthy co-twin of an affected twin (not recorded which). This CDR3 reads CAISDVSGFSSYEQYF.